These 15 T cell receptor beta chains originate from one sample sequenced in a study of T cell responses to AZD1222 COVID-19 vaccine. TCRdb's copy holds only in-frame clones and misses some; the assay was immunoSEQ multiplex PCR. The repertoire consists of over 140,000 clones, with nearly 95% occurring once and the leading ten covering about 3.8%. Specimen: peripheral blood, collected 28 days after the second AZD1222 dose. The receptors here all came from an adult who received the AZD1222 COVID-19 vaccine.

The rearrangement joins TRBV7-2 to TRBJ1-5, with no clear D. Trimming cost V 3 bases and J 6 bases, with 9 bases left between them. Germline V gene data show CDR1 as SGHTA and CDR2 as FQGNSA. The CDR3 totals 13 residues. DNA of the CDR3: TGTGCCAGCAGCTTTGAGGCCGGTCAGCCCCAGCATTTT. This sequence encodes CASSFEAGQPQHF.

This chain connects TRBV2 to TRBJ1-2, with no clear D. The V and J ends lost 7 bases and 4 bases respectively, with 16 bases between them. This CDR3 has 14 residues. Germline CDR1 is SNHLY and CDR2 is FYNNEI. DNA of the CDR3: TGTGCCAGCAAACCAGAGGGTGATGTCTATGGCTACACCTTC. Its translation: CASKPEGDVYGYTF.

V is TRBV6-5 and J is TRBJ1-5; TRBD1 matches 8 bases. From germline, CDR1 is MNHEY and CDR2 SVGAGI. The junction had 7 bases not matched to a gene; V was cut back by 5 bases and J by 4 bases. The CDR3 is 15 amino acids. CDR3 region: CASSPQTGVNQPQHF. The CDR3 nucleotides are TGTGCCAGCAGTCCCCAGACAGGGGTGAATCAGCCCCAGCATTTT.

The CDR3 nucleotides are TGTGCCAGCAAACCGATTGGAGGAAACACCATATATTTT. It encodes CASKPIGGNTIYF. The chain carries TRBV6-5 and TRBJ1-3; D remains unclear. Trimming pared 7 bases from V and 4 bases from J, leaving 11 bases between. There are 13 residues in the CDR3. Germline CDR1 and CDR2: MNHEY and SVGAGI.

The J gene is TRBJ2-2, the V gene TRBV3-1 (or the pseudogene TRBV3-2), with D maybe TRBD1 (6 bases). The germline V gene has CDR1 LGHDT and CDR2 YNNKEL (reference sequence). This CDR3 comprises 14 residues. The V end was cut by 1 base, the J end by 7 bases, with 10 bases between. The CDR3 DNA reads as TGTGCCAGCAGCCAAGGACAGGTTGTCGGGGAGCTGTTTTTT. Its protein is CASSQGQVVGELFF.

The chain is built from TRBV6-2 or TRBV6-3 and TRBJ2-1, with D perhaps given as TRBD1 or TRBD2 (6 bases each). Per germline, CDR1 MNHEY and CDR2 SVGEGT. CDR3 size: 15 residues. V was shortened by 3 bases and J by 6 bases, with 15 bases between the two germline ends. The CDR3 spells CASSYRPEGGNEQFF. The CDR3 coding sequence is TGTGCCAGCAGTTATCGTCCCGAGGGGGGCAATGAGCAGTTCTTC.

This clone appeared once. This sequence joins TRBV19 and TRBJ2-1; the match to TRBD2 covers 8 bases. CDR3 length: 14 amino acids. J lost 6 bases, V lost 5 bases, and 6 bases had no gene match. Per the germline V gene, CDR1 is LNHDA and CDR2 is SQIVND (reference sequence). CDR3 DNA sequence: TGTGCCAGTAGTTGGGCTAGCGGGCGCAATGAGCAGTTCTTC. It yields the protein CASSWASGRNEQFF.

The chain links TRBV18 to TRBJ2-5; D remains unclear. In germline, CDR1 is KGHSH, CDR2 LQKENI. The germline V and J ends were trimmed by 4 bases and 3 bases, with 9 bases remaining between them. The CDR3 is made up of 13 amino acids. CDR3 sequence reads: CASSQRPEETQYF. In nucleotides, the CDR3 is TGTGCCAGCTCACAACGTCCCGAAGAGACCCAGTACTTC. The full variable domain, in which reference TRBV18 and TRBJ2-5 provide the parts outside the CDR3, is NAGVMQNPRHLVRRRGQEARLRCSPMKGHSHVYWYRQLPEEGLKFMVYLQKENIIDESGMPKERFSAEFPKEGPSILRIQQVVRGDSAAYFCASSQRPEETQYFGPGTRLLVL.

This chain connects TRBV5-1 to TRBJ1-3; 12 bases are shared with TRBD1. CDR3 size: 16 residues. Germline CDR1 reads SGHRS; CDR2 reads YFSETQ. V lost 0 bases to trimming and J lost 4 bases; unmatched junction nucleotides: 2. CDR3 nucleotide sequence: TGCGCCAGCAGCTTGGGGGACAGGGGGCTCGGAAACACCATATATTTT. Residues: CASSLGDRGLGNTIYF.

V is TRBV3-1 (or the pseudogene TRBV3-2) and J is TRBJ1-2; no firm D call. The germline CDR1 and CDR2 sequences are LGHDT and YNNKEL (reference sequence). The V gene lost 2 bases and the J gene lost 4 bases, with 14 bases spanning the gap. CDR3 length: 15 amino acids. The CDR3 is CASSQSVGAVYGYTF. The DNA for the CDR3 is TGTGCCAGCAGCCAAAGTGTAGGTGCGGTCTATGGCTACACCTTC.

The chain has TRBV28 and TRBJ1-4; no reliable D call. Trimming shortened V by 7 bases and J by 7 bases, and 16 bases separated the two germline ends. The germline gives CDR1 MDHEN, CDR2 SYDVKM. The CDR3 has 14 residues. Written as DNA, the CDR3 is TGTGCCAGCACCGTCGGTGGAGTTAGTGAAAAACTGTTTTTT. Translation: CASTVGGVSEKLFF.

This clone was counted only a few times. The CDR3 is CASSFVAGDQETQYF. In nucleotides, the CDR3 is TGCGCCAGCAGCTTTGTAGCGGGAGACCAAGAGACCCAGTACTTC. The chain uses TRBV5-1 and TRBJ2-5, with TRBD2 matching over 9 bases. Per the germline V gene, CDR1 is SGHRS and CDR2 is YFSETQ. The J segment lost 0 bases and the V segment lost 2 bases, leaving 2 bases of the junction unmatched. This CDR3 is built from 15 residues.

The CDR3 reads CSVSTGVNSPLHF. Here the CDR3 DNA reads TGCAGCGTTTCGACAGGCGTTAATTCACCCCTCCACTTT. V is TRBV29-1 and J is TRBJ1-6; a weak D match, TRBD1 (6 bases). V shed 5 bases and J shed 6 bases, with 11 bases lying between them. The CDR3 length is 13 residues. Germline values: CDR1 SQVTM, CDR2 ANQGSEA.

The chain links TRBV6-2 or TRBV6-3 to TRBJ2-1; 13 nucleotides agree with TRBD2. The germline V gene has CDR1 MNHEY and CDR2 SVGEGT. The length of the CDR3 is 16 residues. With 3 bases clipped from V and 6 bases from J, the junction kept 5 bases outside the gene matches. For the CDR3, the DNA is TGTGCCAGCAGTTATCGGACTAGCGGGAGTGTCAATGAGCAGTTCTTC. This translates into CASSYRTSGSVNEQFF.

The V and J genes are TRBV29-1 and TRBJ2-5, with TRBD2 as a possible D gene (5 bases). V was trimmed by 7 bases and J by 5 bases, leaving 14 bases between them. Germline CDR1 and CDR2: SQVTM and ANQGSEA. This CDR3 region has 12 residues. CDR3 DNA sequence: TGCAGCGCTGGTACTAGGCGGGAGACCCAGTACTTC. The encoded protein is CSAGTRRETQYF.